The 22 T cell receptor beta chains given below trace back to one sample, sequenced in a study (dated by TCRdb to the mid-2010s). Cells that were CD4+CD25+CD127-/low were the ones isolated as Tregs. Libraries were constructed by 5' RACE. TCRdb shows the sequencer as Illumina MiSeq. In-frame beta chains were kept once TCRdb had trimmed the public reads at Q25 with fastp and called clones with MiXCR. Identical CDR3 proteins give one entry, which carries the most common genes and DNA. A total of 35,000 to 55,000 distinct CDR3 sequences appear in this sample, about a fifth of them only once. Roughly 4% of the sample is taken by the ten largest. The specimen was Tregs sorted from a lymph node. These receptors all come from a female donor with breast cancer.

This clonotype has a count of ten or more. This chain uses TRBV7-6 with TRBJ2-2; 8 bases are shared with TRBD2. Germline CDR1 and CDR2: SGHVS and FNYEAQ. V lost 1 base and J lost 8; bases outside the gene matches: 6. The length of the CDR3 is 15 residues. The CDR3 bases are TGTGCCAGCAGCTTAGGGAGCGGGAGTTCTGGGGAGCTGTTTTTT. Translating it yields CASSLGSGSSGELFF.

This clonotype was observed a single time. The genes are TRBV6-5 and TRBJ2-6; 11 nucleotides agree with TRBD1. V trimming: 6 bases; J trimming: 2 bases; junction bases outside the gene matches: 12. Germline V gene sequence: CDR1 MNHEY, CDR2 SVGAGI. This CDR3 spans 19 amino acids. The CDR3 DNA sequence: TGTGCCAGCAGCCTAACGGGACAGGGGGGGCCCCCTGGGGCCAACGTCCTGACTTTC. Encoded protein: CASSLTGQGGPPGANVLTF.

In its sample, this clonotype was seen a few times. This clone may be a read error of a much larger clone one base away. The chain employs TRBV4-1 and TRBJ2-1; perhaps D is TRBD1 or TRBD2 (5 bases each). Germline V CDR1 and CDR2: MGHRA, YSYEKL. This CDR3 contains 16 residues. CDR3 DNA sequence: TGCGCCAGCGGCCAGCCCCAGCGAGGGGATAGGAATGAGCAGTTCTTC. As protein: CASGQPQRGDRNEQFF.

This chain connects TRBV20-1 to TRBJ2-1; 9 bases fit TRBD2. The CDR3 has 13 amino acids. Germline CDR1 and CDR2: DFQATT and SNEGSKA (reference sequence). J lost 5 bases, V lost 1 base, and 0 bases had no gene match. The CDR3 bases are TGCAGTGCTAGAGGACTAGCGGACAATGAGCAGTTCTTC. Translated, it gives CSARGLADNEQFF.

At least ten counts were recorded for this clonotype. This chain links TRBV27 with TRBJ2-7, with a tentative D call TRBD1 (6 bases). Trimming took 5 bases from V and 3 from J, leaving 14 bases between them. Germline CDR1 and CDR2: MNHEY and SMNVEV (reference sequence). The CDR3 loop spans 14 amino acids. The CDR3 here is CASSATDRVYEQYF. DNA for the CDR3: TGTGCCAGCAGTGCGACGGACAGAGTCTACGAGCAGTACTTC.

There are many counts of this clonotype. The chain couples TRBV4-1 to TRBJ2-7; D gene ambiguous. Germline V gives CDR1 MGHRA, CDR2 YSYEKL. This CDR3 contains 16 residues. V was cut by 2 bases and J by 3 bases, with 17 bases left in between. The CDR3 DNA reads as TGCGCCAGCAGCCAACAATTTGGGCAGCAAAACTACGAGCAGTACTTC. Amino acid sequence: CASSQQFGQQNYEQYF.

V usage is TRBV6-5 and J usage is TRBJ2-7, with a weak D call TRBD2 (5 bases). Germline V gene sequence: CDR1 MNHEY, CDR2 SVGAGI. V was clipped by 6 bases and J by 6 bases, with 27 bases between them. CDR3 length: 17 residues. The CDR3 DNA is TGTGCCAGCAGCCCTCTCGGGTCCGGACTTAAAATGGGCGAGCAGTACTTC. Its protein product is CASSPLGSGLKMGEQYF.

This clonotype was picked up a small number of times. The chain is built from TRBV6-5 and TRBJ1-4; 7 positions match TRBD1. CDR1 and CDR2 from the germline V gene are MNHEY and SVGAGI. The CDR3 length is 14 residues. The ends lost 4 bases at V and 5 bases at J; junction bases unmatched: 4. The CDR3 here is CASSFDRENEKLFF. The DNA of the CDR3 is TGTGCCAGCAGTTTTGACAGGGAGAATGAAAAACTGTTTTTT.

Concerning this clonotype: A clone one base away is much larger, so this may be a read error. The chain combines TRBV20-1 with TRBJ2-2; D is perhaps TRBD2 (6 bases). The CDR3 runs to 16 residues. The V gene's germline CDR1 is DFQATT and CDR2 SNEGSKA (reference sequence). CDR3 nucleotide sequence: TGCAATGCTAGGCGAATGGAGGGGCAGGACACCGGGGAGCTGTTTTTT. Its translation: CNARRMEGQDTGELFF.

Ten or more counts support this clonotype. The rearrangement links TRBV5-6 to TRBJ2-5; the match to TRBD2 covers 7 bases. Germline-derived CDR1 and CDR2 are SGHDT and YYEEEE. V dropped 0 bases and J dropped 2; count of bases not matched to a gene: 4. The CDR3 is 15 residues long. CDR3 in DNA: TGTGCCAGCAGCTTGGTAGGGAGGGCACAAGAGACCCAGTACTTC. It codes for CASSLVGRAQETQYF.

In its sample, this clonotype was seen a few times. V and J are TRBV28 and TRBJ1-2; 7 nucleotides line up with TRBD1. The V and J ends lost 7 bases and 2 bases, in that order; junction bases with no gene match: 1. CDR1 is MDHEN and CDR2 is SYDVKM in the germline V gene. This CDR3 comprises 12 residues. In nucleotides, the CDR3 is TGTGCCAGCACGGACAGGAACTATGGCTACACCTTC. It yields the protein CASTDRNYGYTF.

V gene TRBV3-1 combines with J gene TRBJ2-1, with no clear D. Germline CDR1 reads LGHDT; CDR2 reads YNNKEL (reference sequence). Trimming removed 5 bases at V and 9 bases at J, with 17 bases between. This CDR3 has 14 residues. CDR3 DNA sequence: TGTGCCAGCAGCATCATTGTCGGCCCAGGTGAGCAGTTCTTC. This encodes CASSIIVGPGEQFF.

This clonotype showed up many times. The genes are TRBV3-1 and TRBJ1-6; D remains ambiguous. V shed 6 bases and J shed 6 bases, with 12 bases lying between them. The V gene's germline CDR1 is LGHDT and CDR2 YNNKEL (reference sequence). The CDR3 loop spans 14 amino acids. The CDR3 loop reads CASRVGLSNSPLHF. As DNA, the CDR3 is TGTGCCAGCAGAGTAGGATTGAGTAATTCACCCCTCCACTTT.

A few counts support this clonotype. The junction departs from germline at one end; a sequencing error may be responsible. The chain links TRBV12-3 or TRBV12-4 to TRBJ1-3; 9 nucleotides align to TRBD1. The CDR3 length is 11 residues. CDR3 residues: CASRLRDRERF. DNA for the CDR3: TGTGCCAGCAGACTCCGGGACAGGGAACGGTTT.

This clonotype showed up many times. The DNA of the CDR3 is TGTGCCACCAGCAGAGCGACCTCGGACTCCACGGTGGCGTACTTC. Residues: CATSRATSDSTVAYF. The rearrangement joins TRBV15 to TRBJ2-7; D perhaps matches TRBD2 (5 bases). V shed 1 base and J shed 12 bases, with 22 bases lying between them. CDR1 LNHNV and CDR2 YYDKDF come from the germline V gene (reference sequence). The CDR3 loop spans 15 amino acids.

V is TRBV29-1 and J is TRBJ2-2, with D unresolved. Germline CDR1 is SQVTM and CDR2 is ANQGSEA. There are 11 residues in the CDR3. Trimming pared 5 bases from V and 5 bases from J, leaving 6 bases between. CDR3 sequence reads: CSVKATGELFF. The CDR3 coding sequence is TGCAGCGTTAAGGCTACCGGGGAGCTGTTTTTT.

This clonotype was counted ten times or more. The chain recombines TRBV12-3 or TRBV12-4 with TRBJ2-2; D is tentatively TRBD1 or TRBD2 (5 bases each). Trimming removed 8 bases from V and 5 bases from J, with 15 bases in between. This CDR3 contains 14 residues. The CDR3 protein is CASQGTRGTGELFF. The DNA for the CDR3 is TGTGCCAGCCAAGGGACCAGAGGGACCGGGGAGCTGTTTTTT.

This clonotype was seen a few times. This rearrangement joins TRBV4-3 to TRBJ2-7; either TRBD1 or TRBD2 may fit D (5 bases each). The CDR3 runs 13 residues. Trimming stripped 0 bases from V and 12 bases from J, with 15 bases between. CDR1 and CDR2 (germline): LGHNA, YSLEER. The CDR3 coding sequence is TGCGCCAGCAGCCAAGATCGGGGCCCTCCGAGGTACTTC. As protein: CASSQDRGPPRYF.

The rearrangement uses TRBV2 and TRBJ1-5, with 7 nucleotides matching TRBD1. Germline lookup yields CDR1 SNHLY and CDR2 FYNNEI. The CDR3 consists of 17 residues. The V gene end was trimmed by 7 bases and the J gene end by 0 bases; junction bases not matched to a gene: 12. The CDR3 nucleotides read TGTGCCAGCAAAACCGGGGGACAGACCTATAGCAATCAGCCCCAGCATTTT. As protein: CASKTGGQTYSNQPQHF.

This CDR3 is CASSLSPGGVEQYV. CDR3 sequence (DNA): TGTGCCAGCAGCTTAAGTCCAGGGGGCGTCGAGCAGTACGTC. The V and J genes are TRBV13 and TRBJ2-7; 8 nucleotides agree with TRBD1. The germline CDR1 and CDR2 sequences are PRHDT and FYEKMQ (reference sequence). The CDR3 has 14 residues. Trimming cost V 2 bases and J 6 bases; bases outside gene matches: 6.

The genes are TRBV2 and TRBJ2-3; maybe TRBD2 (5 bases). The CDR3 covers 11 residues. The germline V gene encodes CDR1 SNHLY and CDR2 FYNNEI. Trimming pared 6 bases from V and 4 bases from J, leaving 5 bases between. CDR3 DNA: TGTGCCAGCAGGGGAGCAGATACGCAGTATTTT. It yields the protein CASRGADTQYF.

This clonotype was observed a few times. The chain joins TRBV4-3 to TRBJ1-5; TRBD1 might be the D (5 bases). The CDR3 covers 17 residues. V lost 0 bases and J lost 2, with 14 bases in between. Germline loops: CDR1 LGHNA, CDR2 YSLEER. CDR3 bases: TGCGCCAGCAGCCAAGACCCGCCGCGGGGCGGCAATCAGCCCCAGCATTTT. Amino acids: CASSQDPPRGGNQPQHF.